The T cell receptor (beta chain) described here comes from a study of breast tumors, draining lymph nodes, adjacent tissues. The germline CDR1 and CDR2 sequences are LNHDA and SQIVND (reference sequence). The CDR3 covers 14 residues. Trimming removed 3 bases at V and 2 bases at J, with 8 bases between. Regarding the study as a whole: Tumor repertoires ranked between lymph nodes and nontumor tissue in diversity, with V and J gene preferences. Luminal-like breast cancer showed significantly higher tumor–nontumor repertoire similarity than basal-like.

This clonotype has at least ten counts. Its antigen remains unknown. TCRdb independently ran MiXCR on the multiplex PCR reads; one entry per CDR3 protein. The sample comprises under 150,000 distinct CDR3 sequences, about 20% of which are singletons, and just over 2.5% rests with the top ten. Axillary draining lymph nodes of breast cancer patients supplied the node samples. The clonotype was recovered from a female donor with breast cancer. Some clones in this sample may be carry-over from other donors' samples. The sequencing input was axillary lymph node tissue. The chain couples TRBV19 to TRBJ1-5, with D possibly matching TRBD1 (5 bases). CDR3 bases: TGTGCCAGTAGTATTGTGGGGGGCAATCAGCCCCAGCATTTT. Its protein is CASSIVGGNQPQHF.